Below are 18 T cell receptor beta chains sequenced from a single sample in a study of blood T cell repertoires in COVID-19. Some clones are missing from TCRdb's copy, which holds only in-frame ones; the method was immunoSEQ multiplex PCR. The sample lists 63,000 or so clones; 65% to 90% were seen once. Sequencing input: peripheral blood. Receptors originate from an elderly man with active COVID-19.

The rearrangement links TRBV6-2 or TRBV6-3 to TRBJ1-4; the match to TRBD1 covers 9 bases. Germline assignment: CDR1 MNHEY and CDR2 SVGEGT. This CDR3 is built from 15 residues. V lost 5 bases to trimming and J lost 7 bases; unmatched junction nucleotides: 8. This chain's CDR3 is CASSAPGQGTEKLFF. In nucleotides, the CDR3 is TGTGCCAGCAGTGCACCGGGACAGGGAACTGAAAAACTGTTTTTT.

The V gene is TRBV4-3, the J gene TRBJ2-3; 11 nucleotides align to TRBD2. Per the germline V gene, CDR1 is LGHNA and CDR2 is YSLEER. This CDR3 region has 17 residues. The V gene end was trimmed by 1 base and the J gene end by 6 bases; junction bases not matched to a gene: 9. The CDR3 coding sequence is TGCGCCAGCAGCCAAGTCCCTAGCGGGAGGTTAGCGGATACGCAGTATTTT. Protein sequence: CASSQVPSGRLADTQYF.

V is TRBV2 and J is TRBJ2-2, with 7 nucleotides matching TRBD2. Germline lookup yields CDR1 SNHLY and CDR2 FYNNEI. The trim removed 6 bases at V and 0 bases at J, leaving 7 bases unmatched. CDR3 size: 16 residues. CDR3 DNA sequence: TGTGCCAGCAGCGGAGGACTAGGATCGAACACCGGGGAGCTGTTTTTT. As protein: CASSGGLGSNTGELFF.

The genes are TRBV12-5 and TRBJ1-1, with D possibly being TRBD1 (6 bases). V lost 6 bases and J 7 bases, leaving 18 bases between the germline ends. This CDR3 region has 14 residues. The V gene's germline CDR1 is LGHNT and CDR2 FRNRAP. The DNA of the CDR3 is TGTGCTAGTGGAACCCGACAGGCGCGGGTTGAAGCTTTCTTT. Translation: CASGTRQARVEAFF.

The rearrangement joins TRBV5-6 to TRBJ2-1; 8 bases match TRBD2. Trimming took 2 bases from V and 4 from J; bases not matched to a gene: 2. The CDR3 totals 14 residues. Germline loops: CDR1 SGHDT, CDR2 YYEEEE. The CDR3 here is CASSFSGKYNEQFF. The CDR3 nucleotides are TGTGCCAGCAGCTTTAGCGGGAAATACAATGAGCAGTTCTTC.

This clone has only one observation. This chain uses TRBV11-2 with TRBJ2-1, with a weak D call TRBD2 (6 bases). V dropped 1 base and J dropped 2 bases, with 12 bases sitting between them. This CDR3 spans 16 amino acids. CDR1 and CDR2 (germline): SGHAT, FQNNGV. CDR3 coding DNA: TGTGCCAGCAGCTTAGTAGGGACTGCCACCTACAATGAGCAGTTCTTC. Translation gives CASSLVGTATYNEQFF.

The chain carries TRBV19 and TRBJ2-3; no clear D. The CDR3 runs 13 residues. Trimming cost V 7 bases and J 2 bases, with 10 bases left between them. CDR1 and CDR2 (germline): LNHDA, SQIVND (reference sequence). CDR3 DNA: TGTGCCAGTACCCCGGAGTCCACAGATACGCAGTATTTT. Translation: CASTPESTDTQYF.

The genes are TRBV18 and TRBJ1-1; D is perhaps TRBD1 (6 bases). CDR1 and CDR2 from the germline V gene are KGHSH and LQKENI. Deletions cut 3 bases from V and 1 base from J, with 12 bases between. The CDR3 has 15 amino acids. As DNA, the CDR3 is TGTGCCAGCTCACCTCTGGACAGATCGAACACTGAAGCTTTCTTT. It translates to CASSPLDRSNTEAFF. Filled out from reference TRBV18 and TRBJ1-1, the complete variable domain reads NAGVMQNPRHLVRRRGQEARLRCSPMKGHSHVYWYRQLPEEGLKFMVYLQKENIIDESGMPKERFSAEFPKEGPSILRIQQVVRGDSAAYFCASSPLDRSNTEAFFGQGTRLTVV.

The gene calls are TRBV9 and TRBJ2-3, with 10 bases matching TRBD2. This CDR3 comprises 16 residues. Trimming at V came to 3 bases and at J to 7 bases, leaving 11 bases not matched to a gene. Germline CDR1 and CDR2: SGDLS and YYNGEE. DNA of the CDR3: TGTGCCAGCAGCGGCTCTGTGAGCGGGAGGGGGAATACGCAGTATTTT. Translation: CASSGSVSGRGNTQYF.

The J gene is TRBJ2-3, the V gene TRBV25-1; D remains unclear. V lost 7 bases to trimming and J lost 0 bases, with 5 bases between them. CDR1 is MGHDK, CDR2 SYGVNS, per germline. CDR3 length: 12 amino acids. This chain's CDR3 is CASTTSTDTQYF. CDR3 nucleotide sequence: TGTGCCAGCACGACTAGCACAGATACGCAGTATTTT. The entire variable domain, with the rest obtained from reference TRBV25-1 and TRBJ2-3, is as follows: EADIYQTPRYLVIGTGKKITLECSQTMGHDKMYWYQQDPGMELHLIHYSYGVNSTEKGDLSSESTVSRIRTEHFPLTLESARPSHTSQYLCASTTSTDTQYFGPGTRLTVL.

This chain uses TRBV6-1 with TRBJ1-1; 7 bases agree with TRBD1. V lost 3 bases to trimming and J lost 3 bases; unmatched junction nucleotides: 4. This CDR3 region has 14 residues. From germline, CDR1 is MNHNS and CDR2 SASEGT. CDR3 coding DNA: TGTGCCAGCAGTGACACAGGGGTGGACACTGAAGCTTTCTTT. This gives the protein CASSDTGVDTEAFF.

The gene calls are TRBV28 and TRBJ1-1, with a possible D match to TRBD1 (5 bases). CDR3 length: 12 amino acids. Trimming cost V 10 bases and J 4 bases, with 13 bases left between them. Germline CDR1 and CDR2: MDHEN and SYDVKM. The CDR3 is CAIGGGGTEAFF. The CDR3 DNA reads TGTGCCATCGGGGGGGGTGGCACTGAAGCTTTCTTT.

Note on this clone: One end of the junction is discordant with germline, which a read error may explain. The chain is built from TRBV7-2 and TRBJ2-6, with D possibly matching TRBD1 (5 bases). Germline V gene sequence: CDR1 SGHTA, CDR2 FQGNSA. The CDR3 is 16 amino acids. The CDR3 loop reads CASSLQMLSGANVPTF. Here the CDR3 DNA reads TGTGCCAGCAGCCTCCAAATGCTCTCTGGGGCCAACGTCCCGACTTTC.

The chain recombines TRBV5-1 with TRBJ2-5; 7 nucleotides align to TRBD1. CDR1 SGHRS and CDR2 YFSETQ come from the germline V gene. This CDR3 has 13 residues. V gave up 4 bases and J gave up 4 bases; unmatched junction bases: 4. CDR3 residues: CASSPRDRETQYF. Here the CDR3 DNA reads TGCGCCAGCAGCCCCAGGGACAGAGAGACCCAGTACTTC.

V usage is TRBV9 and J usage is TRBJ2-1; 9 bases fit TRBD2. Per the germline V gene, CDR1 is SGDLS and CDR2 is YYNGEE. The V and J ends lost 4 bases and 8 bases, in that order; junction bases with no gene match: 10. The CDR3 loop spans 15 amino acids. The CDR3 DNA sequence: TGTGCCAGCAGCCCGGGACTAGCTGCCGGGGATGAGCAGTTCTTC. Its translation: CASSPGLAAGDEQFF. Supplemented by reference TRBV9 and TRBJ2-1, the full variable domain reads DSGVTQTPKHLITATGQRVTLRCSPRSGDLSVYWYQQSLDQGLQFLIQYYNGEERAKGNILERFSAQQFPDLHSELNLSSLELGDSALYFCASSPGLAAGDEQFFGPGTRLTVL.

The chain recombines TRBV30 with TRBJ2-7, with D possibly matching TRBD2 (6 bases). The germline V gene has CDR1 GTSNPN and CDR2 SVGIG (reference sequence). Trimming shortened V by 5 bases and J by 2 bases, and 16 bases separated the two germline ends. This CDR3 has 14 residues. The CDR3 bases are TGTGCCTGGGGGGGACCGGGACTTACCTACGAGCAGTACTTC. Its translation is CAWGGPGLTYEQYF.

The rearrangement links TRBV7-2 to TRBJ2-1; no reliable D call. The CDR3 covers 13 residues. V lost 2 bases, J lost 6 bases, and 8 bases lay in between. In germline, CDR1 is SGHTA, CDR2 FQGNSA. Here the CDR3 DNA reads TGTGCCAGCAGCTTACAAAACTCCAATGAGCAGTTCTTC. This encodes CASSLQNSNEQFF.

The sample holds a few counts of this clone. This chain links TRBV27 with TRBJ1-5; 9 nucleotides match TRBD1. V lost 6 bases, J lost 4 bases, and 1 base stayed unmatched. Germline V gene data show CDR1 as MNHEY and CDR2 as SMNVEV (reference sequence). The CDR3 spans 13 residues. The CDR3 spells CASRGTGNQPQHF. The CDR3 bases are TGTGCCAGCAGGGGGACAGGGAATCAGCCCCAGCATTTT.